The source of this T cell receptor beta chain is a study of CD8+CD57+ T cells in acquired aplastic anemia. Study as a whole: CD4+ and CD8+ cells, once sorted, gave DNA averaging roughly 3.2 ug. Healthy CD8+ samples averaged roughly 10 million reads.

V was cut by 8 bases and J by 9 bases, with 22 bases left in between. The CDR3 has 15 amino acids. Germline V gene data show CDR1 as MGHDK and CDR2 as SYGVNS. Both TCR beta VDJ combination and CDR3 sequence profiling were carried out. Genomic DNA was the template for this profiling. TCRdb re-called the reads through MiXCR, storing one row per CDR3 protein. The repertoire holds a few hundred thousand distinct CDR3 sequences, 65% to 80% seen once, with 4% in the top ten. This clonotype occurred once. The target antigen is unknown. Findings of the study overall: A set of about 30 CD8+ CDR3 sequences was shared between patients and controls, and these sequences appeared highly expressed in patients.

The TCR comes from a human donor in good health, serving as a control. The source material was sorted CD4+, CD8+, or CD8+CD57+ T cells (not recorded which) from PBMCs. The chain uses TRBV25-1 and TRBJ2-2; possibly TRBD2 for D (7 bases). CDR3 residues: CASGFRGGGRRELFF. In DNA form, the CDR3 reads TGTGCCAGCGGTTTTCGCGGGGGCGGCCGCCGGGAGCTGTTTTTT.